Listed here are 10 T cell receptor beta chains from one sample, sequenced in a study of blood T cells in healthy people across ages. For the second PCR, which ran for about 7 to 12 cycles, a sample-barcoded 5' primer and a J-beta primer mix were used. One entry per CDR3 protein results from TCRdb running MiXCR on the 5' RACE reads. Of fewer than 800,000 distinct CDR3 sequences in the sample, around 48% were seen once. Sequenced material: blood. The source of these receptors is a woman aged 55-69 years in good health.

V and J are TRBV7-9 and TRBJ2-7; D is ambiguous. V lost 5 bases to trimming and J lost 3 bases, with 11 bases between them. The CDR3 is made up of 13 amino acids. Germline V gene lookup returns CDR1 SEHNR and CDR2 FQNEAQ (reference sequence). CDR3 in amino acids: CASSRDMNYEQYF. In DNA form, the CDR3 reads TGTGCCAGCAGCAGAGACATGAACTACGAGCAGTACTTC.

The gene calls are TRBV29-1 and TRBJ1-2, with D possibly being TRBD1 (5 bases). V was cut by 1 base and J by 2 bases, with 14 bases left in between. The CDR3 is 15 residues long. CDR1 and CDR2 from the germline V gene are SQVTM and ANQGSEA. The CDR3 reads CSVEAATGANYGYTF. CDR3 sequence (DNA): TGCAGCGTTGAAGCAGCTACAGGCGCGAACTATGGCTACACCTTC.

Comments on this clonotype: One junction end does not reproduce the germline sequence, and a read error may be involved. This chain connects TRBV27 to TRBJ2-1; the match to TRBD1 covers 8 bases. In germline, CDR1 is MNHEY, CDR2 SMNVEV (reference sequence). The CDR3 spans 16 residues. The CDR3 loop reads CAGSSWTGRVNNEQFF. The CDR3 DNA follows: TGTGCCGGCAGTTCCTGGACAGGGAGAGTTAACAATGAGCAGTTCTTC.

On this clonotype itself: A junction boundary mismatches the germline segment, possibly from a read error. The chain employs TRBV14 and TRBJ2-1; 12 bases are shared with TRBD2. Germline CDR1 SGHDN, CDR2 FVKESK. This CDR3 contains 15 residues. DNA of the CDR3: TGTGTCAGCAGCCGGACTAGCGGGAATGCGGTTGAGCAGTTCTTC. Translated: CVSSRTSGNAVEQFF.

The rearrangement uses TRBV7-3 and TRBJ1-2; the match to TRBD1 covers 9 bases. This CDR3 has 15 residues. V dropped 5 bases and J dropped 6; count of bases not matched to a gene: 10. Germline lookup yields CDR1 SGHTA and CDR2 FQGTGA. The CDR3 spells CASSKGQGPGDGYTF. CDR3 sequence (DNA): TGTGCCAGCAGCAAGGGACAGGGTCCGGGGGATGGCTACACCTTC.

This chain links TRBV20-1 with TRBJ1-4; 8 bases agree with TRBD1. This CDR3 comprises 12 residues. V was clipped by 4 bases and J by 5 bases; unmatched bases: 0. The V gene's germline CDR1 is DFQATT and CDR2 SNEGSKA (reference sequence). CDR3 in amino acids: CSANRGNEKLFF. CDR3 sequence (DNA): TGCAGTGCTAACAGGGGGAATGAAAAACTGTTTTTT.

The J gene is TRBJ2-5, the V gene TRBV12-3 or TRBV12-4; D ambiguous. The CDR3 extends over 14 amino acids. Trimming cost V 4 bases and J 1 base, with 10 bases left between them. The CDR3 is CASSSPGRQETQYF. The CDR3 nucleotides are TGTGCCAGCAGTTCACCAGGCCGCCAAGAGACCCAGTACTTC.

This rearrangement joins TRBV29-1 to TRBJ1-2, with D possibly being TRBD1 (5 bases). The germline V gene has CDR1 SQVTM and CDR2 ANQGSEA. V was clipped by 7 bases and J by 0 bases, with 12 bases between them. The CDR3 consists of 13 residues. The CDR3 loop is CSASGRANYGYTF. CDR3 bases: TGCAGCGCGTCAGGGCGAGCTAACTATGGCTACACCTTC.

V is TRBV28 and J is TRBJ2-1; 13 positions match TRBD2. In germline, CDR1 is MDHEN, CDR2 SYDVKM. The J segment lost 8 bases and the V segment lost 3 bases, leaving 7 bases of the junction unmatched. This CDR3 comprises 16 residues. This chain's CDR3 is CASSLGLGLAGDEQFF. The CDR3 nucleotides read TGTGCCAGCAGTTTGGGTTTAGGACTAGCGGGAGATGAGCAGTTCTTC.

Of note for this clonotype: The junction and the germline gene differ at one end; a read error may be behind it. V gene TRBV7-2 combines with J gene TRBJ1-2; the match to TRBD1 covers 10 bases. Germline V gene lookup returns CDR1 SGHTA and CDR2 FQGNSA. The CDR3 sequence is 15 residues long. CDR3 amino acids: CASSFEGTGAYGCTF. Here the CDR3 DNA reads TGTGCCAGCAGCTTTGAGGGGACAGGGGCGTACGGCTGCACCTTC.